The rows below give T cell receptor beta chains drawn from one sample of a study of shared clonotypes between healthy human individuals. Sequencing used immunoSEQ multiplex PCR; TCRdb keeps in-frame clones, though not all of them. The repertoire consists of over 400,000 clones, with about 96% occurring once and the leading ten covering 0.064%. The sample consisted of naive CD4+ T cells sorted from blood. Every receptor here comes from a young woman in good health. Each CDR3 is given with its conserved first and last residue. Fields, in order: V gene, clone size, D gene, J gene, CDR3 DNA, CDR3 protein. A D gene is named only where the DNA matches it firmly. Clone size is not always given. Where it is, it says once, few, many or a class for expanded clones.

>TRBV10-3|-|TRBD2|TRBJ2-1
TGTGCCATCAGGAGACTAGCCCTATTAGATGAGCAGTTCTTC
CAIRRLALLDEQFF
>TRBV19|-|-|TRBJ2-5
TGTGCCAGTAGTATCCAGGGTAGGGAGACCCAGTACTTC
CASSIQGRETQYF
>TRBV18|-|-|TRBJ2-2
TGTGCCAGCTCACCTGCGGGCACCGGGGAGCTGTTTTTT
CASSPAGTGELFF
>TRBV19|-|-|TRBJ2-7
TGTGCCAGTGCCGTTCGGAGGACCTACGAGCAGTACTTC
CASAVRRTYEQYF
>TRBV13|once|-|TRBJ1-1
TGTGCCAGCAGCCTGGGTACGACTGAAGCTTTCTTT
CASSLGTTEAFF
>TRBV19|-|-|TRBJ2-2
TGTGCCAGTAGTTGGTTCACCGGGGAGCTGTTTTTT
CASSWFTGELFF
>TRBV28|-|-|TRBJ2-7
TGTGCCAGCAGAATGACGACTAGGGCCTCCTACGAGCAGTACTTC
CASRMTTRASYEQYF
>TRBV18|-|-|TRBJ1-4
TGTGCCAGCTCACCTTTAACAGGGCGGTTCGGTGAAAAACTGTTTTTT
CASSPLTGRFGEKLFF
>TRBV7-2|-|-|TRBJ1-5
TGTGCCAGCAGCTTAGCACGTTCAGGGGTAAAGGGCAATCAGCCCCAGCATTTT
CASSLARSGVKGNQPQHF
>TRBV6-4|-|TRBD1|TRBJ1-2
TGTGCCAGCAGTGACTCGGGACAGGGTAACTATGGCTACACCTTC
CASSDSGQGNYGYTF
>TRBV2|-|-|TRBJ1-3
TGTGCCAGCAGTAAACTAACAGCTGGCTCTGGAAACACCATATATTTT
CASSKLTAGSGNTIYF
>TRBV27|-|-|TRBJ2-7
TGTGCCAGCAGTTTTCAGCAGGGTTCCTACGAGCAGTACTTC
CASSFQQGSYEQYF
>TRBV19|-|TRBD1|TRBJ1-2
TGTGCCAGTAGTATCTACTCCAACCCGGGACAGAGAAGTATTAACTATGGCTACACCTTC
CASSIYSNPGQRSINYGYTF
>TRBV6-4|-|TRBD1|TRBJ2-1
TGTGCCAGCAGTGACTCATACAGGGGAGAGAATGAGCAGTTCTTC
CASSDSYRGENEQFF
>TRBV6-5|-|-|TRBJ1-5
TGTGCCAGCAGTTTTTTCGTAAATCAGCCCCAGCATTTT
CASSFFVNQPQHF